These T cell receptor beta chains were read from a single sample in a study of cytomegalovirus exposure and HLA in healthy donors. Using immunoSEQ multiplex PCR, the repertoire was profiled, and TCRdb retains in-frame clones only, with some absent. This sample has some 98,000 clones, with roughly 87% found just once. The sample was PBMCs. Receptor source: a man younger than 35 in good health and CMV-seropositive. Both conserved end residues are part of each CDR3. Fields, in order: clone size, D gene, J gene, V gene, CDR3 protein, CDR3 DNA. D genes are given only for firm matches. A clone size is listed for some rows: how often the clone was seen (once, few, many), or a class if it is expanded.

size: .
D: TRBD1
J: TRBJ2-5
V: TRBV5-1
CDR3: CASSPGQGALDWETQYF
DNA: TGCGCCAGCAGCCCAGGACAGGGGGCATTAGATTGGGAGACCCAGTACTTC

size: .
D: .
J: TRBJ2-3
V: TRBV6-5
CDR3: CASSYSGRLTDTQYF
DNA: TGTGCCAGCAGTTACTCCGGGAGACTCACAGATACGCAGTATTTT

size: .
D: TRBD1
J: TRBJ2-7
V: TRBV7-3
CDR3: CASSLGGSDEQYF
DNA: TGTGCCAGCAGTCTAGGGGGCTCGGACGAGCAGTACTTC

size: .
D: .
J: TRBJ2-2
V: TRBV5-1
CDR3: CASSLERANTGELFF
DNA: TGCGCCAGCAGCTTAGAGAGGGCCAACACCGGGGAGCTGTTTTTT

size: .
D: .
J: TRBJ2-7
V: TRBV7-8
CDR3: CASSLARLSYEQYF
DNA: TGTGCCAGCAGCTTAGCCAGGCTCTCCTACGAGCAGTACTTC

size: .
D: .
J: TRBJ2-1
V: TRBV4-3
CDR3: CASSQRSAGSDNEQFF
DNA: TGCGCCAGCAGCCAACGTTCCGCGGGATCAGACAATGAGCAGTTCTTC

size: .
D: .
J: TRBJ1-1
V: TRBV7-9
CDR3: CASSLTSNTEAFF
DNA: TGTGCCAGCAGCTTAACATCGAACACTGAAGCTTTCTTT

size: .
D: .
J: TRBJ2-6
V: TRBV27
CDR3: CASSSGVLGANVLTF
DNA: TGTGCCAGCAGTTCAGGGGTTCTGGGGGCCAACGTCCTGACTTTC

size: .
D: TRBD1
J: TRBJ2-7
V: TRBV7-9
CDR3: CASNEKEYGTDSYEQYF
DNA: TGTGCCAGCAACGAAAAGGAATACGGGACAGACTCCTACGAGCAGTACTTC

size: .
D: .
J: TRBJ2-5
V: TRBV5-5
CDR3: CASSQKIANQETQYF
DNA: TGTGCCAGCAGCCAAAAGATAGCTAACCAAGAGACCCAGTACTTC

size: .
D: .
J: TRBJ2-7
V: TRBV4-3
CDR3: CASRPSDSYEQYF
DNA: TGCGCCAGCAGACCAAGCGATTCCTACGAGCAGTACTTC

size: .
D: .
J: TRBJ2-1
V: TRBV25-1
CDR3: CASSERGLYNEQFF
DNA: TGTGCCAGCAGTGAAAGGGGACTTTACAATGAGCAGTTCTTC

size: .
D: TRBD1
J: TRBJ1-4
V: TRBV5-8
CDR3: CASSFGTDAFNEKLFF
DNA: TGTGCCAGCAGCTTTGGGACAGACGCATTTAATGAAAAACTGTTTTTT

size: .
D: .
J: TRBJ2-5
V: TRBV7-6
CDR3: CASSLGSGVKTQYF
DNA: TGTGCCAGCAGCTTAGGTTCCGGGGTGAAGACCCAGTACTTC

size: .
D: TRBD1
J: TRBJ2-5
V: TRBV19
CDR3: CASNRQGRETQYF
DNA: TGTGCCAGTAACCGACAGGGGCGGGAGACCCAGTACTTC

size: few
D: TRBD1
J: TRBJ1-2
V: TRBV19
CDR3: CASRTGVGGYTF
DNA: TGTGCCAGCCGGACAGGGGTTGGGGGCTACACCTTC

size: .
D: .
J: TRBJ2-7
V: TRBV7-7
CDR3: CASSSVKAGGNEQYF
DNA: TGTGCCAGCAGCTCTGTTAAGGCAGGGGGGAACGAGCAGTACTTC

size: few
D: .
J: TRBJ2-2
V: TRBV4-3
CDR3: CASSQAGVGSGELFF
DNA: TGCGCCAGCAGCCAAGCTGGAGTTGGTTCCGGGGAGCTGTTTTTT

size: .
D: TRBD2
J: TRBJ2-5
V: TRBV6-1
CDR3: CASILGGRRIETQYF
DNA: TGTGCCAGCATTCTTGGCGGGAGACGGATAGAGACCCAGTACTTC

size: once
D: .
J: TRBJ1-5
V: TRBV6-4
CDR3: CASSDGTEQPQHF
DNA: TGTGCCAGCAGTGACGGTACAGAGCAGCCCCAGCATTTT

size: .
D: TRBD2
J: TRBJ2-3
V: TRBV2
CDR3: CASSEGLAGRSTQYF
DNA: TGTGCCAGCAGTGAAGGGCTAGCGGGGAGGAGTACGCAGTATTTT

size: .
D: TRBD1
J: TRBJ2-1
V: TRBV5-6
CDR3: CASSTGGSYNEQFF
DNA: TGTGCCAGCAGCACAGGGGGTTCCTACAATGAGCAGTTCTTC

size: .
D: TRBD2
J: TRBJ2-1
V: TRBV7-9
CDR3: CASSHEGLAGVEQFF
DNA: TGTGCCAGCAGCCACGAGGGACTAGCGGGAGTTGAGCAGTTCTTC

size: .
D: .
J: TRBJ2-5
V: TRBV21-1
CDR3: CASSKYRTEQETQYF
DNA: TGTGCCAGCAGCAAGTATCGGACAGAGCAAGAGACCCAGTACTTC

size: .
D: TRBD1
J: TRBJ2-5
V: TRBV5-1
CDR3: CASSLQGSTGTQYF
DNA: TGCGCCAGCAGTCTACAGGGGTCGACCGGGACCCAGTACTTC

size: .
D: .
J: TRBJ2-2
V: TRBV21-1
CDR3: CASSKVFTSGENTGELFF
DNA: TGTGCCAGCAGCAAAGTCTTTACTAGCGGAGAGAACACCGGGGAGCTGTTTTTT

size: .
D: TRBD1
J: TRBJ1-1
V: TRBV5-6
CDR3: CASSLDRGNTEAFF
DNA: TGTGCCAGCAGCTTAGACAGGGGGAACACTGAAGCTTTCTTT

size: .
D: .
J: TRBJ2-3
V: TRBV6-6
CDR3: CASAVRVRTDTQYF
DNA: TGTGCCAGCGCGGTCCGAGTTCGCACAGATACGCAGTATTTT

size: .
D: .
J: TRBJ2-5
V: TRBV11-3
CDR3: CASSLVRAGETQYF
DNA: TGTGCCAGCAGCTTAGTAAGAGCGGGAGAGACCCAGTACTTC

size: .
D: TRBD2
J: TRBJ2-1
V: TRBV5-6
CDR3: CASSSDLAGSPYNEQFF
DNA: TGTGCCAGCAGCTCCGATTTAGCGGGTAGCCCTTACAATGAGCAGTTCTTC

size: .
D: .
J: TRBJ1-3
V: TRBV28
CDR3: CASSPEGSGNTIYF
DNA: TGTGCCAGCAGCCCGGAGGGTTCTGGAAACACCATATATTTT

size: .
D: .
J: TRBJ1-1
V: TRBV4-2
CDR3: CASSQGDMREKNTEAFF
DNA: TGTGCCAGCAGCCAAGGAGATATGAGGGAGAAGAACACTGAAGCTTTCTTT

size: once
D: .
J: TRBJ1-1
V: TRBV11-2
CDR3: CASSLAVSNTEAFF
DNA: TGTGCCAGCAGCTTAGCCGTTAGTAACACTGAAGCTTTCTTT

size: .
D: TRBD1
J: TRBJ2-7
V: TRBV5-8
CDR3: CASRYGTGARHEQYF
DNA: TGTGCCAGCAGATACGGGACAGGGGCTCGCCACGAGCAGTACTTC

size: .
D: TRBD1
J: TRBJ1-5
V: TRBV6-1
CDR3: CASSGRTGSQPQHF
DNA: TGTGCCAGCAGTGGGAGGACAGGGAGTCAGCCCCAGCATTTT

size: .
D: TRBD1
J: TRBJ1-4
V: TRBV6-5
CDR3: CASSQGQGEEKLFF
DNA: TGTGCCAGCAGCCAGGGACAGGGTGAGGAAAAACTGTTTTTT

size: .
D: .
J: TRBJ1-2
V: TRBV11-2
CDR3: CASSQAPGWGDGYTF
DNA: TGTGCCAGCAGCCAAGCGCCAGGTTGGGGGGATGGCTACACCTTC

size: .
D: .
J: TRBJ1-1
V: TRBV10-1
CDR3: CASSDPSDPPRGLNTEAFF
DNA: TGCGCCAGCAGTGACCCCTCTGACCCCCCCAGGGGATTGAACACTGAAGCTTTCTTT

size: .
D: .
J: TRBJ2-7
V: TRBV12-2
CDR3: CASRPGTSGSHEQYF
DNA: TGTGCAAGTCGCCCCGGGACTAGCGGGAGCCACGAGCAGTACTTC

size: few
D: .
J: TRBJ2-3
V: TRBV4-3
CDR3: CASSQDSLPPGTQYF
DNA: TGCGCCAGCAGCCAAGATTCCCTACCTCCGGGTACGCAGTATTTT

size: .
D: TRBD2
J: TRBJ2-1
V: TRBV9
CDR3: CASSPSGGAYNEQFF
DNA: TGTGCCAGCAGCCCCAGCGGGGGGGCCTACAATGAGCAGTTCTTC

size: .
D: TRBD1
J: TRBJ2-7
V: TRBV25-1
CDR3: CASSPENRGDHEQYF
DNA: TGTGCCAGCAGCCCCGAGAACAGGGGCGACCACGAGCAGTACTTC

size: .
D: .
J: TRBJ1-1
V: TRBV13
CDR3: CASSLAPRGNTEAFF
DNA: TGTGCCAGCAGCTTAGCCCCCAGGGGGAACACTGAAGCTTTCTTT

size: .
D: .
J: TRBJ1-2
V: TRBV5-1
CDR3: CASSPGSGQRYGYTF
DNA: TGCGCCAGCAGCCCCGGCAGTGGACAGAGGTATGGCTACACCTTC

size: .
D: TRBD2
J: TRBJ2-1
V: TRBV11-3
CDR3: CASSLSSGRSWNEQFF
DNA: TGTGCCAGCAGTCTGTCTAGCGGGAGATCATGGAATGAGCAGTTCTTC

size: .
D: .
J: TRBJ1-1
V: TRBV27
CDR3: CASSWAATGTTEAFF
DNA: TGTGCCAGCAGTTGGGCCGCTACAGGGACCACTGAAGCTTTCTTT

size: few
D: .
J: TRBJ1-5
V: TRBV19
CDR3: CASTDTDQPQHF
DNA: TGTGCCAGTACAGACACCGATCAGCCCCAGCATTTT

size: .
D: .
J: TRBJ2-2
V: TRBV5-1
CDR3: CASTVQGVTGELFF
DNA: TGCGCCAGCACAGTTCAAGGGGTCACCGGGGAGCTGTTTTTT

size: .
D: .
J: TRBJ1-2
V: TRBV5-4
CDR3: CASSLAIANYGYTF
DNA: TGTGCCAGCAGCTTGGCCATAGCTAACTATGGCTACACCTTC

size: .
D: .
J: TRBJ1-5
V: TRBV11-2
CDR3: CASSSDSYQPQHF
DNA: TGTGCCAGCAGCTCCGACTCATATCAGCCCCAGCATTTT

size: .
D: .
J: TRBJ1-3
V: TRBV7-6
CDR3: CASSLGSHNSGNTIYF
DNA: TGTGCCAGCAGCTTAGGGTCACACAACTCTGGAAACACCATATATTTT

size: .
D: .
J: TRBJ1-2
V: TRBV7-2
CDR3: CASSLARESGYTF
DNA: TGTGCCAGCAGCTTAGCCCGGGAGTCTGGCTACACCTTC

size: .
D: .
J: TRBJ2-1
V: TRBV15
CDR3: CATSREMTVTNEQFF
DNA: TGTGCCACCAGCAGAGAAATGACAGTAACCAATGAGCAGTTCTTC

size: .
D: TRBD2
J: TRBJ2-7
V: TRBV7-2
CDR3: CASSLSGRSLAGGPREQYF
DNA: TGTGCCAGCAGCTTATCTGGCCGATCGCTAGCGGGAGGGCCTCGGGAGCAGTACTTC